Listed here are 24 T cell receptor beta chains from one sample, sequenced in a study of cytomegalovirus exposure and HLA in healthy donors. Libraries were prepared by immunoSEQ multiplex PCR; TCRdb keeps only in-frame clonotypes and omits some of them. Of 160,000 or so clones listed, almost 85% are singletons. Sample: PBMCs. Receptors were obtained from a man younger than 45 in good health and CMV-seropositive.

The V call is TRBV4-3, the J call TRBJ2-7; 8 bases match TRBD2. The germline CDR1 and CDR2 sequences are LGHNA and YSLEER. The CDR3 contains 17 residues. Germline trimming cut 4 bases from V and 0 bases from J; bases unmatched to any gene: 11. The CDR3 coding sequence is TGCGCCAGCAGCCGTACATGGAGCGGGGGACACTCCTACGAGCAGTACTTC. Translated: CASSRTWSGGHSYEQYF.

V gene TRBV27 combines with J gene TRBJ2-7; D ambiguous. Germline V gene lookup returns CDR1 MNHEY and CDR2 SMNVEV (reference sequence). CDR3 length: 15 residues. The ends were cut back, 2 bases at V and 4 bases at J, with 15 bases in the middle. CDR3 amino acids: CASSLMALGLYEQYF. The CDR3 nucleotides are TGTGCCAGCAGTTTAATGGCCCTTGGGCTTTACGAGCAGTACTTC.

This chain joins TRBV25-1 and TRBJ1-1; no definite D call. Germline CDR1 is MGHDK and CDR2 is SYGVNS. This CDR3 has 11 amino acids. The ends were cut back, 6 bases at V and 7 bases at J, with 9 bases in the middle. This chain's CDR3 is CASREHGEAFF. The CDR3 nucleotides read TGTGCCAGCAGGGAGCATGGTGAAGCTTTCTTT.

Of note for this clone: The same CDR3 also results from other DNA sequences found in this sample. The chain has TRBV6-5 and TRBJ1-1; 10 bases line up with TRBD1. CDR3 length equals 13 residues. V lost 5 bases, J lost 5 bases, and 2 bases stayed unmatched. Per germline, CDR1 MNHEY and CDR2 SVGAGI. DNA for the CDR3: TGTGCCAGCAGTCGGACAGGGGGGACTGAAGCTTTCTTT. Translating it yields CASSRTGGTEAFF.

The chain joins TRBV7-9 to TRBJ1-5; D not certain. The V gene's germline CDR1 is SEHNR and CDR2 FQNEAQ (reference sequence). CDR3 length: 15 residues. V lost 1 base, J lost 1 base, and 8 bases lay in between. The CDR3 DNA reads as TGTGCCAGCAGCTTAGGGTCGGAGAGCAATCAGCCCCAGCATTTT. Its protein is CASSLGSESNQPQHF.

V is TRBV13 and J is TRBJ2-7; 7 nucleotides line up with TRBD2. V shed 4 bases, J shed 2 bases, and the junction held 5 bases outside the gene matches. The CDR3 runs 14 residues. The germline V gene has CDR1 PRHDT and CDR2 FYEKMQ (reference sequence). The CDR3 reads CASSSSGTTYEQYF. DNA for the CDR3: TGTGCCAGCAGCTCCTCCGGGACTACCTACGAGCAGTACTTC.

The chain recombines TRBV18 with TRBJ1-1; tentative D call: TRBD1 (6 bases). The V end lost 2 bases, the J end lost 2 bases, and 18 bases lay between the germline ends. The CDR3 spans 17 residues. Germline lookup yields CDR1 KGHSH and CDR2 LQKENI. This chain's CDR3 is CASSPYLNQGHNTEAFF. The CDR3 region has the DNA TGTGCCAGCTCACCATATCTAAATCAGGGGCACAACACTGAAGCTTTCTTT.

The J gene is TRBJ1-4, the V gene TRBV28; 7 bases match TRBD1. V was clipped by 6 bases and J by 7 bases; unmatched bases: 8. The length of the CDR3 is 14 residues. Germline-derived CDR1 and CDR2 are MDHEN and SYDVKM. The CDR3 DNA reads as TGTGCCAGCAGACCAACAGGGGCGAGTGAAAAACTGTTTTTT. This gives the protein CASRPTGASEKLFF. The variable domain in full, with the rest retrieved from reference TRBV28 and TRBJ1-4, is DVKVTQSSRYLVKRTGEKVFLECVQDMDHENMFWYRQDPGLGLRLIYFSYDVKMKEKGDIPEGYSVSREKKERFSLILESASTNQTSMYLCASRPTGASEKLFFGSGTQLSVL.

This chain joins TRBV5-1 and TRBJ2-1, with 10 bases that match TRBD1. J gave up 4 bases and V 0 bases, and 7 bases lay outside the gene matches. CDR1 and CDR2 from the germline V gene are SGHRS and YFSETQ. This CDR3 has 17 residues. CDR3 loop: CASSLAGGTGVYNEQFF. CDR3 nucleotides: TGCGCCAGCAGCTTGGCCGGGGGGACAGGGGTTTACAATGAGCAGTTCTTC.

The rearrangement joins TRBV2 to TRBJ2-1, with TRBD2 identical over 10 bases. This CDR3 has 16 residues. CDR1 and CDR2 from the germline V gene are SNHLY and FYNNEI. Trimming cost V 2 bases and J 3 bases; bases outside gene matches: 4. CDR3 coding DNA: TGTGCCAGCAGTGAACTAGCGGGAGTTCTCTACAATGAGCAGTTCTTC. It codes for CASSELAGVLYNEQFF.

CDR3 protein: CASSLRETQYF. CDR3 nucleotide sequence: TGTGCCAGCAGCCTGAGGGAGACCCAGTACTTC. V usage is TRBV5-4 and J usage is TRBJ2-5; no definite D call. Germline loops: CDR1 SGHNT, CDR2 YYREEE (reference sequence). CDR3 size: 11 residues. Trimming took 4 bases from V and 5 from J, leaving 6 bases between them.

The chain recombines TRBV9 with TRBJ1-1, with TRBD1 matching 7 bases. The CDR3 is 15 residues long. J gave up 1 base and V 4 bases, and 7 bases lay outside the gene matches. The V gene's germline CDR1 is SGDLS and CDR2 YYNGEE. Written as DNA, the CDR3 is TGTGCCAGCAGCTCCCGGACAGGATCGAACACTGAAGCTTTCTTT. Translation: CASSSRTGSNTEAFF.

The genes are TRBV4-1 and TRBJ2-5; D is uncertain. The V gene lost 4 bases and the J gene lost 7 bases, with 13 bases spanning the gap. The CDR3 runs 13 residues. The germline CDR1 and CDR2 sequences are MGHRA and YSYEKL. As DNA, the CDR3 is TGCGCCAGCAGCCCGACTGCCACGGGGACCCAGTACTTC. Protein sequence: CASSPTATGTQYF.

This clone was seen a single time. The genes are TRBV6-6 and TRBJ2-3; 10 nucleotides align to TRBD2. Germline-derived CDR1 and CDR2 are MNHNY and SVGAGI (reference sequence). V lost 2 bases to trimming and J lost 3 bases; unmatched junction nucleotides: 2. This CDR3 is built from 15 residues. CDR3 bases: TGTGCCAGCAGTTACAAACTAGCGGGAACAGATACGCAGTATTTT. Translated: CASSYKLAGTDTQYF.

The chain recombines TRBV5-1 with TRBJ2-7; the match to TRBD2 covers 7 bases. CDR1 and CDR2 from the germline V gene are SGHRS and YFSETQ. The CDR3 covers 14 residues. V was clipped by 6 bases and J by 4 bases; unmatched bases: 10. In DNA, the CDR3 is TGCGCCAGCACCCCCCAAGAGGGAGGGTACGAGCAGTACTTC. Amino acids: CASTPQEGGYEQYF.

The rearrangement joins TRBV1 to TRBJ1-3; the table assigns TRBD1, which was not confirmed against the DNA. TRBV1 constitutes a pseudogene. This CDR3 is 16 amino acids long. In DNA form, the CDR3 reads TGCACCAGCAGCCCAAGGGGACAGGTGGGGGGAAACACCATATATTTT. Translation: CTSSPRGQVGGNTIYF.

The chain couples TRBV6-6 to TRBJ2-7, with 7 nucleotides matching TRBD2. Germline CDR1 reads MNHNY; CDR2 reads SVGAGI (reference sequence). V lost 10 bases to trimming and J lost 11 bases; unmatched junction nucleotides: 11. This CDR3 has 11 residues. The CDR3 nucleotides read TGTGCCACCTCGACTAGCCGTTCAAAGTACTTC. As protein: CATSTSRSKYF.

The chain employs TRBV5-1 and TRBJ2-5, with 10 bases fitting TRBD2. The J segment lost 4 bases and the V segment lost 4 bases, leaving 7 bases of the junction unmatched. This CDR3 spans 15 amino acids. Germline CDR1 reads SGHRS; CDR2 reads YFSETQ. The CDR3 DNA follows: TGCGCCAGCAGCGGGGGGGCTAGCGGGAGAGAGACCCAGTACTTC. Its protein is CASSGGASGRETQYF. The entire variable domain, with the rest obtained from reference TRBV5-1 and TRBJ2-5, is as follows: KAGVTQTPRYLIKTRGQQVTLSCSPISGHRSVSWYQQTPGQGLQFLFEYFSETQRNKGNFPGRFSGRQFSNSRSEMNVSTLELGDSALYLCASSGGASGRETQYFGPGTRLLVL.

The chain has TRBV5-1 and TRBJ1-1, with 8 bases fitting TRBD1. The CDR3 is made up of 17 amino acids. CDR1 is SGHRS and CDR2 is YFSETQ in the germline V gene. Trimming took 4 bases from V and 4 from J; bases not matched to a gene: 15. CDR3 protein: CASSGGDRGRSGTEAFF. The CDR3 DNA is TGCGCCAGCAGCGGGGGCGACAGGGGAAGGTCGGGCACTGAAGCTTTCTTT.

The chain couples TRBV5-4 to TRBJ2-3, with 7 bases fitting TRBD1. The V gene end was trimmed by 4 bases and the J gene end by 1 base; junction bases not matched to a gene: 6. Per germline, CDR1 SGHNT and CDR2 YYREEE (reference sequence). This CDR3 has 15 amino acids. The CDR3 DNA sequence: TGTGCCAGCAGCCACGACAGGGAAGGCACAGATACGCAGTATTTT. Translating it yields CASSHDREGTDTQYF. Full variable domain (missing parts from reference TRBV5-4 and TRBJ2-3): ETGVTQSPTHLIKTRGQQVTLRCSSQSGHNTVSWYQQALGQGPQFIFQYYREEENGRGNFPPRFSGLQFPNYSSELNVNALELDDSALYLCASSHDREGTDTQYFGPGTRLTVL.

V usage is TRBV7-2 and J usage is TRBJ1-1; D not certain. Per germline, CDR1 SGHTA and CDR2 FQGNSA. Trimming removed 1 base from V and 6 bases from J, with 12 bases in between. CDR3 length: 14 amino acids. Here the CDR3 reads CASSLEEATAEAFF. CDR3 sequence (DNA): TGTGCCAGCAGCTTAGAAGAGGCTACCGCTGAAGCTTTCTTT.

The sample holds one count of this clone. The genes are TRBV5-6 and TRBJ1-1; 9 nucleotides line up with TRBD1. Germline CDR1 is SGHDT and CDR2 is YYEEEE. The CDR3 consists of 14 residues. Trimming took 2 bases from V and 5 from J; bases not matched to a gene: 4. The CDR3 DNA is TGTGCCAGCAGCTTCGGGACAGGGAGGACTGAAGCTTTCTTT. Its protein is CASSFGTGRTEAFF.

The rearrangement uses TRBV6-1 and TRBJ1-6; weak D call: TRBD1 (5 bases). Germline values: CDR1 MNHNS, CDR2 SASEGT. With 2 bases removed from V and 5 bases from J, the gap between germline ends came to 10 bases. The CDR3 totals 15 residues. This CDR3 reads CASSELAGNNSPLHF. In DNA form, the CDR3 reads TGTGCCAGCAGTGAACTGGCAGGGAATAATTCACCCCTCCACTTT.

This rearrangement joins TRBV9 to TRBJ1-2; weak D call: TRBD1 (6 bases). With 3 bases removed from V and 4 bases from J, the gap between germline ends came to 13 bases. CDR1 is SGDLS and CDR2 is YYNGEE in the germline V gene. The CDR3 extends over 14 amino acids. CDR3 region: CASSARDTSYGYTF. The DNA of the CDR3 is TGTGCCAGCAGCGCCCGGGACACCTCCTATGGCTACACCTTC.